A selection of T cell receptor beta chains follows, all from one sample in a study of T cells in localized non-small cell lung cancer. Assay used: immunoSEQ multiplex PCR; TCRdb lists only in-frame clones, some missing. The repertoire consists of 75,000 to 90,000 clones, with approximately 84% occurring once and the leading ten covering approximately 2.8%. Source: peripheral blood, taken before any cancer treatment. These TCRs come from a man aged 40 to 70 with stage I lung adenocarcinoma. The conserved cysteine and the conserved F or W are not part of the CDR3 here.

CDR3 protein: ASSVAGTPTGELF; V gene: TRBV9; J gene: TRBJ2-2
CDR3 protein: ASSGRLAGETDTQY; V gene: TRBV11-1; J gene: TRBJ2-3
CDR3 protein: ASSPWENTEAF; V gene: TRBV5-6; J gene: TRBJ1-1
CDR3 protein: ASSVEGLAGQETQY; V gene: TRBV9; J gene: TRBJ2-5
CDR3 protein: ASSLRGEAGAYNEQF; V gene: TRBV11-2; J gene: TRBJ2-1
CDR3 protein: ASSSKIISTDTQY; V gene: TRBV28; J gene: TRBJ2-3
CDR3 protein: ASSLRGAAANVLT; V gene: TRBV5-6; J gene: TRBJ2-6
CDR3 protein: ASSVGGRADDEQF; V gene: TRBV9; J gene: TRBJ2-1
CDR3 protein: ASSQFRDRGNEKLF; V gene: TRBV4-2; J gene: TRBJ1-4
CDR3 protein: ASSSRTSGSYEQY; V gene: TRBV11-2; J gene: TRBJ2-7
CDR3 protein: SAGLQETQY; V gene: TRBV20-1; J gene: TRBJ2-5
CDR3 protein: ASSLYRSLAGSYNEQF; V gene: TRBV14; J gene: TRBJ2-1
CDR3 protein: ASSTGMNTGELF; V gene: TRBV5-1; J gene: TRBJ2-2
CDR3 protein: ASNMGRQSNTEAF; V gene: TRBV30; J gene: TRBJ1-1
CDR3 protein: ASSFGGTEAF; V gene: TRBV11-3; J gene: TRBJ1-1
CDR3 protein: ASSLSAIIVVWGNQPQH; V gene: TRBV5-5; J gene: TRBJ1-5
CDR3 protein: ASSQTYNEQF; V gene: TRBV4-3; J gene: TRBJ2-1
CDR3 protein: ASSPGAGKTEAF; V gene: TRBV4-1; J gene: TRBJ1-1
CDR3 protein: ASSLAGQSPTGELF; V gene: TRBV7-6; J gene: TRBJ2-2
CDR3 protein: ASSPTTGGEQF; V gene: TRBV7-7; J gene: TRBJ2-1
CDR3 protein: ASGPYGRSDTQY; V gene: TRBV12-5; J gene: TRBJ2-3
CDR3 protein: ASSSRWTGFRCGNQPQH; V gene: TRBV7-4; J gene: TRBJ1-5
CDR3 protein: ASSQDSRRGTGELF; V gene: TRBV4-3; J gene: TRBJ2-2
CDR3 protein: ASSEGQQY; V gene: TRBV2; J gene: TRBJ2-7
CDR3 protein: ASSVELAGVGTDTQY; V gene: TRBV9; J gene: TRBJ2-3
CDR3 protein: AWSSQGLRDGYT; V gene: TRBV30; J gene: TRBJ1-2
CDR3 protein: ASSPLQGDEKLF; V gene: TRBV14; J gene: TRBJ1-4
CDR3 protein: ASSLKEDYGYT; V gene: TRBV13; J gene: TRBJ1-2
CDR3 protein: ASSPEGATATNEKLF; V gene: TRBV11-2; J gene: TRBJ1-4